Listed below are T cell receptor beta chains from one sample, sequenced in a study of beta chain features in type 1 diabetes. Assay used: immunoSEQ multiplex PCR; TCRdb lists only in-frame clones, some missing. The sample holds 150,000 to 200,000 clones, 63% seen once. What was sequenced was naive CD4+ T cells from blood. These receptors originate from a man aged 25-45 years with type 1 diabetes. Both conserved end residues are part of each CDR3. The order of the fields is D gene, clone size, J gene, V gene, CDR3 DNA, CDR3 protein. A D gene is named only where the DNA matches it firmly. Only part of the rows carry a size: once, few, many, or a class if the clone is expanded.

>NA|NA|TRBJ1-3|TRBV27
TGTGCCAGCAGTTTAGCCGGGGACCTCCCTGGAAACACCATATATTTT
CASSLAGDLPGNTIYF
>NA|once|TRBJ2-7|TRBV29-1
TGCAGCGTTAAACGGGGAACTTCCTACGAGCAGTACTTC
CSVKRGTSYEQYF
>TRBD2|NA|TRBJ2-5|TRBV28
TGTGCCAGCAGTGGGACTAGCGGGGGGGTTCGGAAGACCCAGTACTTC
CASSGTSGGVRKTQYF
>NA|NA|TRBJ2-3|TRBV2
TGTGCCAGCAGCCTAGATGTAGCTAGCACAGATACGCAGTATTTT
CASSLDVASTDTQYF
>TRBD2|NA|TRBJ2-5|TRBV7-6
TGTGCCAGCAGGACTAGCGGGGCCCAGACCCAGTACTTC
CASRTSGAQTQYF
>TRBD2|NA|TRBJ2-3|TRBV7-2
TGTGCCAGCAGCCAGGGACTAGCGCCCACAGATACGCAGTATTTT
CASSQGLAPTDTQYF
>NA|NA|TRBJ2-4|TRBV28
TGTGCCAGCAGTTTTAAGATTGTAGGGGCCAAAAACATTCAGTACTTC
CASSFKIVGAKNIQYF
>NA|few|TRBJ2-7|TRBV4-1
TGCGCCAGCAGCCAAGGGGGAAGGGCCCTTGGCTCCTACGAGCAGTACTTC
CASSQGGRALGSYEQYF
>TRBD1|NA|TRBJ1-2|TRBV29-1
TGCAGCGTCCCGGGACAGGAGACTCCGCCTGGTTTC
CSVPGQETPPGF
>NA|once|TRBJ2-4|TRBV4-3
TGCGCCAGCAGCCAAGATTCCCGGAGGGGCAAAAACATTCAGTACTTC
CASSQDSRRGKNIQYF
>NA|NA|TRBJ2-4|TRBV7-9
TGTGCCAGCAGCCGGCACGATCTAGCCAAAAACATTCAGTACTTC
CASSRHDLAKNIQYF
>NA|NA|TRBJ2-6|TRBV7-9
TGTGCCAGCAGCTTAGGCTCCGGGGCTGGGGCCAACGTCCTGACTTTC
CASSLGSGAGANVLTF
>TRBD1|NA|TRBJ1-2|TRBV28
TGTGCCAGCACCCTTGTTTGGGACAGCGATTATGGCTACACCTTC
CASTLVWDSDYGYTF
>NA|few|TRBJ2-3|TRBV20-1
TGCAGTGCTAGTACGCAGTATTTT
CSASTQYF
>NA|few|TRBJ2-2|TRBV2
TGTGCCAGCAGTTCCCCCGGTAGGACCGGGGAGCTGTTTTTT
CASSSPGRTGELFF
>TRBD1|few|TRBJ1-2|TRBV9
TGTGCCAGCAGCGCAAACCTCGGACAGGGTAACGCCTATGGCTACACCTTC
CASSANLGQGNAYGYTF
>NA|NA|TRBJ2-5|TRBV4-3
TGCGCCAGCAGCCAAGTTTGGGGAGGGTCAGGAACAGGGGAAGAGACCCAGTACTTC
CASSQVWGGSGTGEETQYF
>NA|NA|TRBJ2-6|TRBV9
TGTGCCAGCAGCGTAACTCCCCTAGGGGAGGGGGCCAACGTCCTGACTTTC
CASSVTPLGEGANVLTF
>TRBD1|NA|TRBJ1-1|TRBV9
TGTGCCAGCAGCCCTCGACAGGGTAGGAACACTGAAGCTTTCTTT
CASSPRQGRNTEAFF
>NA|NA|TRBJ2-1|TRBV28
TGTGCCAGCCTGAGCTCCTACAATGAGCAGTTCTTC
CASLSSYNEQFF
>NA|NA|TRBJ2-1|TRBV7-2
TGTGCCAGCAGCTTAGGACGGCTCACCGGTTGGGATGAGCAGTTCTTC
CASSLGRLTGWDEQFF
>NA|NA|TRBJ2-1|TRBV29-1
TGCAGCGTTGAAGCCGGGGCGATGGGCAATGAGCAGTTCTTC
CSVEAGAMGNEQFF
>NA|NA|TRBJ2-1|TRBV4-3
TGCGCCAGCAGCCAAGGACAGTTCACCAATGAGCAGTTCTTC
CASSQGQFTNEQFF
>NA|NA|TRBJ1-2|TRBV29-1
TGCAGCGCCTTACCACAGGGTTCCTATGGCTACACCTTC
CSALPQGSYGYTF
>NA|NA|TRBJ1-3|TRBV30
TGTGCCTGGAGTAGTGGAAACACCATATATTTT
CAWSSGNTIYF
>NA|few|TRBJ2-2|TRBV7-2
TGTGCCAGCAGCTTAGCCGGCGGGGAGCTGTTTTTT
CASSLAGGELFF
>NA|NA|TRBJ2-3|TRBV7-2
TGTGCCAGCAGCTTTGGACCTGGCGCAGATACGCAGTATTTT
CASSFGPGADTQYF
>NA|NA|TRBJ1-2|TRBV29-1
TGCAGCGTTGCGGGCGAAAGTTACAGGATCAACTATGGCTACACCTTC
CSVAGESYRINYGYTF
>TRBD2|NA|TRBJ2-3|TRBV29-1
TGCAGCGCGTTTTTGCGGGGGGGCCAGACAGATACGCAGTATTTT
CSAFLRGGQTDTQYF
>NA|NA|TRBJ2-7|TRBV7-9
TGTGCCAGCAGCTTACAGGGGGGAGGCTACGAGCAGTACTTC
CASSLQGGGYEQYF
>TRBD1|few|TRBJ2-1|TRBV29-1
TGCAGCGTCCCGGGACAGGGCAATGAGCAGTTCTTC
CSVPGQGNEQFF
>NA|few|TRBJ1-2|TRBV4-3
TGCGCCAGCAGCCAAGAAGGGCAGGGATATGGCTACACCTTC
CASSQEGQGYGYTF
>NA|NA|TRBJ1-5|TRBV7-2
TGTGCCAGCAGCTTAGGGGACAACTGGGGGCCCCAGCATTTT
CASSLGDNWGPQHF
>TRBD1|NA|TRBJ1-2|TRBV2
TGTGCCAGCAGTAGGGACAGGGGTCCGGTTAACTATGGCTACACCTTC
CASSRDRGPVNYGYTF
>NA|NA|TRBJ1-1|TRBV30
TGTGCCTGGAGTTACAATAGGAACACTGAAGCTTTCTTT
CAWSYNRNTEAFF
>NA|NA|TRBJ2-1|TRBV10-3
TGTGCCATCAGTGAGACGGCAGACTCCTACAATGAGCAGTTCTTC
CAISETADSYNEQFF
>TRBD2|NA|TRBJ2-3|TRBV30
TGTGCCTGGGCTAGCGGGGGGGCCGGCACAGATACGCAGTATTTT
CAWASGGAGTDTQYF
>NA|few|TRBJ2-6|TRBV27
TGTGCCAGCAGTTTGATCGCTGGGGCCAACGTCCTGACTTTC
CASSLIAGANVLTF
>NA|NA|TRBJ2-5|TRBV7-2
TGTGCCAGCAGCTTACGATCGGAGACCCAGTACTTC
CASSLRSETQYF
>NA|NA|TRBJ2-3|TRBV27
TGTGCCAGCAGTTTCAGGCCACAGCGCACAGATACGCAGTATTTT
CASSFRPQRTDTQYF
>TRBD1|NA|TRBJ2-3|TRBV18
TGTGCCAGCTCACCTCCGGGACAGGGGGCAGATACGCAGTATTTT
CASSPPGQGADTQYF
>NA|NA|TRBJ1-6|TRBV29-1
TGCAGCGGGCGCGGGACAAAGAATTCACCCCTCCACTTT
CSGRGTKNSPLHF
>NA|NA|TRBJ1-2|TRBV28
TGTGCCAGCAGTGGCGCGCAGGAAGCTAACTATGGCTACACCTTC
CASSGAQEANYGYTF
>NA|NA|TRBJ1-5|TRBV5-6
TGTGCCAGCAGCCCCAAACCCAGGGAGGGCAATCAGCCCCAGCATTTT
CASSPKPREGNQPQHF
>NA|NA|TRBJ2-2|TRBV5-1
TGCGCCAGCAGCAAGGGACAGAACACCGGGGAGCTGTTTTTT
CASSKGQNTGELFF
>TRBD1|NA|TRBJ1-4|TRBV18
TGTGCCAGCTCACCAGTTACAGGGGTATCTAATGAAAAACTGTTTTTT
CASSPVTGVSNEKLFF
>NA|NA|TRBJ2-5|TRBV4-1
TGCGCCAGCAGCCTGGCCCTTCCGGGGGAGACCCAGTACTTC
CASSLALPGETQYF
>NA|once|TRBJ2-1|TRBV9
TGTGCCAGCAGCGTAGTCGGAGGAGAGCAGTTCTTC
CASSVVGGEQFF
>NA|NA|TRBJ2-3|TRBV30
TGTGCCTGGACTTTGAACGCAGATACGCAGTATTTT
CAWTLNADTQYF
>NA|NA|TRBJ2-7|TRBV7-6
TGTGCCAGCAGCCCCCATTCCACAGGGAATTCCTACGAGCAGTACTTC
CASSPHSTGNSYEQYF
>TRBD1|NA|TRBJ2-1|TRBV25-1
TGTGCCAGCAGTGAGCCAGGGGGTGGCAATGAGCAGTTCTTC
CASSEPGGGNEQFF
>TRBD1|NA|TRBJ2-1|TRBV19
TGTGCCAGTAGTCACAGGGGGGATGAGCAGTTCTTC
CASSHRGDEQFF
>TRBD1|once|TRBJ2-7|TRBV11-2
TGTGCCAGCAGCTTAGCACCCGACAGGGTATACGAGCAGTACTTC
CASSLAPDRVYEQYF
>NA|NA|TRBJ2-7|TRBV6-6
TGTGCCAGCAGTTACTCAGAGGGAACCTACGAGCAGTACTTC
CASSYSEGTYEQYF
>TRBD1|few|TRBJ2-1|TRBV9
TGTGCCAGCAGCGTTGGGACAGGAGCTACCTCGGGCTACAATGAGCAGTTCTTC
CASSVGTGATSGYNEQFF
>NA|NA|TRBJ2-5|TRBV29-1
TGCAGCGCCCACCTTCAGGGCAAAGAGACCCAGTACTTC
CSAHLQGKETQYF
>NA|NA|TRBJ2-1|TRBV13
TGTGCCAGCAGCCTCAGAGGAGGGTTACAACATGAGCAGTTCTTC
CASSLRGGLQHEQFF
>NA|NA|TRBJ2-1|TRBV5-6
TGTGCCAGCGAGGGCAATGAGCAGTTCTTC
CASEGNEQFF
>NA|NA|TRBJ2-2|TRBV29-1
TGCAGCGCCGCGGTAGGGTGGAACACCGGGGAGCTGTTTTTT
CSAAVGWNTGELFF
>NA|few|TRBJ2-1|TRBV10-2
TGCGCCAGCAGTGAAAGAATCAGACTGGCGCGCAATGAGCAGTTCTTC
CASSERIRLARNEQFF